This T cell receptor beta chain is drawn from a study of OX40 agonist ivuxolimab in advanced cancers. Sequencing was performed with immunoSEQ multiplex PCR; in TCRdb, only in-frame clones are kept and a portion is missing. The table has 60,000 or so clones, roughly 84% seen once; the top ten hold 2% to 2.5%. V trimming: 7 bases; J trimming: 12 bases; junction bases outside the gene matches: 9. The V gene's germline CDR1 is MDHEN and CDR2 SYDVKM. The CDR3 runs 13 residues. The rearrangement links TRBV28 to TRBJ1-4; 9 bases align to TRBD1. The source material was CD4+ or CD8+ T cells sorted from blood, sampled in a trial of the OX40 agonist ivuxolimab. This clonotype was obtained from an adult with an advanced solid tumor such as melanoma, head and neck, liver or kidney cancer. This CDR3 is CASTILRDRELFF. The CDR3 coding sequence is TGTGCCAGCACTATACTCCGGGACAGGGAACTGTTTTTT.